The TCR beta chain described here comes from a study of T cell responses to AZD1222 COVID-19 vaccine. Findings and caveats of the study: Spike-specific TCR breadth and depth grew following two AZD1222 doses.

About this clone itself: Its antigen remains unknown.

Clones were read by immunoSEQ multiplex PCR, and TCRdb kept only the in-frame ones, dropping some. The table shows roughly 130,000 clones, with 90% to 95% occurring only once. Germline V gene sequence: CDR1 MNHEY, CDR2 SVGAGI. The CDR3 extends over 14 amino acids. The V end lost 7 bases, the J end lost 9 bases, and 21 bases lay between the germline ends. This chain uses TRBV6-5 with TRBJ2-5; no reliable D call. The sequencing used peripheral blood, collected on day 0 of AZD1222 vaccination. This TCR came from an adult in good health. The CDR3 loop is CASMGSETPRAQYF. The CDR3 region has the DNA TGTGCCAGCATGGGTTCAGAAACGCCAAGGGCCCAGTACTTC.